This T cell receptor beta chain was sequenced for a study of response to subunit inactivated influenza vaccine. This clonotype appeared a few times. As yet, its antigen is unknown. Notes on the study in general: Authors suggested few new T cells are recruited by each seasonal influenza vaccination.

TCRdb reprocessed the RT-PCR reads with MiXCR, giving one entry per CDR3 protein. The sample shows around 500,000 distinct CDR3 sequences, around 9.9% of them seen only once. The length of the CDR3 is 16 residues. The V and J ends lost 0 bases and 3 bases, in that order; junction bases with no gene match: 5. Germline-derived CDR1 and CDR2 are SGDLS and YYNGEE. The V call is TRBV9, the J call TRBJ2-1; 8 nucleotides match TRBD1. The sequencing used PBMCs from blood, collected roughly 47 days after vaccination. This clonotype was obtained from a man aged 45 to 65 who received an inactivated influenza vaccine. The CDR3 sequence is CASSVAPGQGYNEQFF. Here the CDR3 DNA reads TGTGCCAGCAGCGTAGCTCCTGGACAGGGCTACAATGAGCAGTTCTTC.